The present TCR beta chain was sequenced within a study of T cell changes during pregnancy in multiple sclerosis. CDR3 length equals 13 residues. V lost 5 bases, J lost 7 bases, and 14 bases lay in between. Germline loops: CDR1 SNHLY, CDR2 FYNNEI. Produced via immunoSEQ multiplex PCR; TCRdb's table is partial and in-frame only. This sample yields about 21,000 clones, of which around 93% are seen a single time; 0.55% to 0.8% belongs to the top ten. The chain has TRBV2 and TRBJ1-2; tentatively, D is TRBD1 (6 bases). The starting material was CD4+ T cells from peripheral blood mononuclear cells, obtained in the third trimester of pregnancy. The TCR was taken from a female donor with multiple sclerosis, enrolled in a pregnancy study. CDR3 amino acids: CASSTTGPSGYTF. The CDR3 nucleotides are TGTGCCAGCAGTACTACAGGGCCAAGTGGCTACACCTTC.